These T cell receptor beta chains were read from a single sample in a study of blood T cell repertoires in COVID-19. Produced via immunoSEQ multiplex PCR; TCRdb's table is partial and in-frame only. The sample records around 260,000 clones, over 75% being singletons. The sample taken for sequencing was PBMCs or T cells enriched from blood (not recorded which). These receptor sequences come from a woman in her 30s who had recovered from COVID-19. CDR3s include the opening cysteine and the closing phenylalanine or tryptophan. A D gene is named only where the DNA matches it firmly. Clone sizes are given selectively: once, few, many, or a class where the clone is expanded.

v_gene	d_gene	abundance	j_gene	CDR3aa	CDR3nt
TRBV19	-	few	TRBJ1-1	CASSNTGRGTEAFF	TGTGCCAGTAGTAACACAGGTCGAGGCACTGAAGCTTTCTTT
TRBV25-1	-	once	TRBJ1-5	CASSTRVDQPQHF	TGTGCCAGCAGTACCCGGGTCGATCAGCCCCAGCATTTT
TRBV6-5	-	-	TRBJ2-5	CASSPGLEETQYF	TGTGCCAGCAGCCCCGGACTGGAAGAGACCCAGTACTTC
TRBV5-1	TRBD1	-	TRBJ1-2	CASSLAGQVTYTF	TGCGCCAGCAGCTTGGCGGGACAGGTTACCTACACCTTC
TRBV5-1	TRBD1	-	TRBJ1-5	CASSWGQGNEPQHF	TGCGCCAGCAGCTGGGGACAGGGTAATGAGCCCCAGCATTTT
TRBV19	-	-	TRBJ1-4	CASSIGGRSEKLFF	TGTGCCAGTAGTATCGGAGGGAGGAGTGAAAAACTGTTTTTT
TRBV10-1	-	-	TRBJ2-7	CASSDFEASYEQYF	TGCGCCAGCAGTGATTTTGAAGCGTCCTACGAGCAGTACTTC
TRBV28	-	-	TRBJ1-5	CASSSIQVPQHF	TGTGCCAGCAGTTCAATACAGGTGCCCCAGCATTTT
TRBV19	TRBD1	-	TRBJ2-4	CASNTGGDGAKNIQYF	TGTGCCAGTAATACAGGGGGCGATGGGGCCAAAAACATTCAGTACTTC
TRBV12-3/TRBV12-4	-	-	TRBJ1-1	CASSWGGLTEAFF	TGTGCCAGCAGTTGGGGGGGGTTGACTGAAGCTTTCTTT
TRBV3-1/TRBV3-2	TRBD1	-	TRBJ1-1	CASSQDRGLFAEAFF	TGTGCCAGCAGCCAAGACAGGGGGCTCTTCGCTGAAGCTTTCTTT
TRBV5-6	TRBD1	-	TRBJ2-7	CASSPGGGEQYF	TGTGCCAGCAGCCCAGGGGGTGGCGAGCAGTACTTC
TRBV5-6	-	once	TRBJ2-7	CASSRGGGGSYEQYF	TGTGCCAGCAGCCGCGGTGGAGGCGGCAGCTACGAGCAGTACTTC
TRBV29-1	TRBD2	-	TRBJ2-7	CSVEDQGTGTSGEASYEQYF	TGCAGCGTTGAAGATCAGGGAACCGGGACTAGCGGGGAGGCTTCCTACGAGCAGTACTTC
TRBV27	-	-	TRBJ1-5	CASSPLPYRVLQPQHF	TGTGCCAGCAGCCCCCTCCCGTACAGGGTCCTTCAGCCCCAGCATTTT
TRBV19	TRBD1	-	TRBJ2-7	CASSRGTGGSYEQYF	TGTGCCAGTAGCCGAGGGACAGGGGGCTCCTACGAGCAGTACTTC
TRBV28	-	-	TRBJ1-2	CASSSGTPRRGGYTF	TGTGCCAGCAGTTCCGGGACACCCAGAAGGGGGGGCTACACCTTC
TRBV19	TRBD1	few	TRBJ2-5	CASGTVQETQYF	TGTGCCAGTGGGACAGTCCAAGAGACCCAGTACTTC
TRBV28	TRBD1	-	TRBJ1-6	CASSSPGQGDSPLHF	TGTGCCAGCAGTTCCCCCGGACAGGGGGATTCACCCCTCCACTTT
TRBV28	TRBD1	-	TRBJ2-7	CASYRQGGSYEQYF	TGTGCCAGCTACAGACAGGGCGGCTCCTACGAGCAGTACTTC
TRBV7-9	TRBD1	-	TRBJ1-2	CASSLAGTGGKYGYTF	TGTGCCAGCAGCTTAGCGGGGACAGGGGGGAAATATGGCTACACCTTC
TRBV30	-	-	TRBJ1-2	CAWSVSRGFFTF	TGTGCCTGGAGTGTCTCGCGGGGTTTCTTCACCTTC
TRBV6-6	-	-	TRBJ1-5	CASIGYRGQDNQPQHF	TGTGCCAGCATAGGGTACCGGGGACAAGACAATCAGCCCCAGCATTTT
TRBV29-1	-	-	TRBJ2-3	CSAYTDNTDTQYF	TGCAGCGCCTATACTGACAACACAGATACGCAGTATTTT
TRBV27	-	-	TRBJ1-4	CASSPWREREKLFF	TGTGCCAGCAGCCCGTGGAGGGAACGTGAAAAACTGTTTTTT
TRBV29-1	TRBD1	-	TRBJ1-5	CSVAGQGVDQPQHF	TGCAGCGTTGCCGGGCAGGGGGTCGATCAGCCCCAGCATTTT
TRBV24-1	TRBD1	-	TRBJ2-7	CATSETGTEHSYEQYF	TGTGCCACCAGTGAGACCGGGACAGAACATTCCTACGAGCAGTACTTC
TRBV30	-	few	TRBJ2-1	CAWGRLVYEQFF	TGTGCCTGGGGCCGACTAGTTTACGAGCAGTTCTTC
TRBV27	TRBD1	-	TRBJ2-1	CASSPGQGLDNEQFF	TGTGCCAGCAGTCCGGGACAGGGACTGGACAATGAGCAGTTCTTC
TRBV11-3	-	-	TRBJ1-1	CASSSDSTNTEAFF	TGTGCCAGCAGCTCAGATTCTACTAACACTGAAGCTTTCTTT
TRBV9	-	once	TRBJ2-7	CASSVGPGLSYEQYF	TGTGCCAGCAGCGTAGGACCAGGCTTGTCCTACGAGCAGTACTTC
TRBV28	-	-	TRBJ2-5	CASSFPGETQYF	TGTGCCAGCAGTTTCCCGGGGGAGACCCAGTACTTC
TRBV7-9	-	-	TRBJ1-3	CASSAQTATAGNTIYF	TGTGCCAGCAGCGCGCAGACAGCTACCGCTGGAAACACCATATATTTT
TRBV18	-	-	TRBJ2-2	CASSPDVTGKLFF	TGTGCCAGCTCACCAGATGTTACAGGGAAGCTGTTTTTT
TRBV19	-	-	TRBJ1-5	CASSIQGVSNQPQHF	TGTGCCAGTAGTATTCAAGGGGTTAGCAATCAGCCCCAGCATTTT
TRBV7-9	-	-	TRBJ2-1	CASRSEELKSSYNEQFF	TGTGCCAGCAGGAGCGAGGAACTTAAGAGCTCCTACAATGAGCAGTTCTTC
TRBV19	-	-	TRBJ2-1	CASRPPGGGMFTYNEQFF	TGTGCCAGTAGGCCCCCTGGAGGGGGCATGTTCACCTACAATGAGCAGTTCTTC
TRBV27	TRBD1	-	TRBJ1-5	CASSSTPGTGGVGSNQPQHF	TGTGCCAGCAGTTCAACTCCCGGGACAGGGGGCGTAGGTAGCAATCAGCCCCAGCATTTT
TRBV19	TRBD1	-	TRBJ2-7	CASSIRAGGYYYYEQYF	TGTGCCAGTAGTATTCGGGCAGGGGGCTACTACTACTACGAGCAGTACTTC
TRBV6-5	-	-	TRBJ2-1	CATGGGSYNEQFF	TGTGCCACCGGGGGAGGCTCCTACAATGAGCAGTTCTTC
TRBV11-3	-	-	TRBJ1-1	CASSFGGTEAFF	TGTGCCAGCAGCTTCGGGGGGACTGAAGCTTTCTTT
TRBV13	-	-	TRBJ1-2	CASSLGAPSDYGYTF	TGTGCCAGCAGCTTAGGAGCTCCAAGCGACTATGGCTACACCTTC
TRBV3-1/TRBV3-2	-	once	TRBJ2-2	CASSQVVSGELFF	TGTGCCAGCAGCCAAGTAGTTTCCGGGGAGCTGTTTTTT
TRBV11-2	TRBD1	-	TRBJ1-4	CASSSQGSPYEKLFF	TGTGCCAGCAGCTCACAGGGGAGCCCGTATGAAAAACTGTTTTTT
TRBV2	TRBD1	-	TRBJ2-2	CASSNDRGKGTGELFF	TGTGCCAGCAGTAACGACAGGGGGAAAGGCACCGGGGAGCTGTTTTTT
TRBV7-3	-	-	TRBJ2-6	CASSPSHSSGANVLTF	TGTGCCAGCAGCCCAAGTCACAGCTCTGGGGCCAACGTCCTGACTTTC